A selection of T cell receptor beta chains follows, all from one sample in a study of blood T cell repertoires in COVID-19. Method: immunoSEQ multiplex PCR; TCRdb's copy keeps in-frame clones and lacks some. The profile covers hundreds of thousands of clones, with approximately 85% appearing a single time and roughly 4.6% taken by the ten largest. The sequenced sample consisted of peripheral blood. These receptors originate from a man aged 50 or older with active or convalescent COVID-19. The CDR3 runs from the conserved cysteine through the conserved F or W. The D gene is left open where the match is weak.

V | D | CDR3
TRBV27 | TRBD1 | CASSFRDRVNTEAFF
TRBV2 | TRBD1 | CASRTGDRTKLFF
TRBV11-2 | - | CASTPLASSTDTQYF
TRBV6-5 | - | CASSRDMSGTEAFF
TRBV7-3 | TRBD1 | CASSLTGNNFPYNEQFF
TRBV15 | - | CATSPRAGKARETQYF
TRBV28 | - | CASSLIEVRSNQPQHF
TRBV7-3 | - | CASSLRGQLGSEQFF
TRBV6-5 | - | CASSPGGAGSYGYTF
TRBV2 | - | CASSEETVLSSPLHF
TRBV27 | - | CASSLSGRGSSPLHF
TRBV12-3/TRBV12-4 | - | CASSTGWREAFF
TRBV6-6 | - | CASSYVKGTMKQFF
TRBV5-4 | TRBD2 | CASSSGTIYNEQFF
TRBV9 | TRBD2 | CASSDSGRAWHEQFF
TRBV5-1 | TRBD1 | CASSSPGQGNTQYF
TRBV7-9 | - | CASRGGAAFTGELFF
TRBV27 | TRBD2 | CASTLRGGRADTQYF
TRBV6-4 | TRBD1 | CASRPGQGHGYTF
TRBV2 | TRBD2 | CASSETGLGAVEQFF
TRBV2 | TRBD1 | CASSELPGQGDGYTF
TRBV7-9 | - | CASSPFRAAVNEKLFF
TRBV5-5 | - | CASSFLGGATNEKLFF
TRBV18 | TRBD1 | CASSTTGTGSNNEKLFF
TRBV4-1 | - | CASSQDKVGLYGYTF
TRBV20-1 | TRBD1 | CSARGQGALHF
TRBV2 | TRBD1 | CASSRRTGVGQPQHF
TRBV24-1 | - | CATSGRAPNTGELFF
TRBV3-1/TRBV3-2 | TRBD2 | CASSQTTSGRVDTQYF
TRBV7-3 | - | CASSPARDNEQFF
TRBV6-5 | - | CASSSGVADGNTIYF
TRBV12-3/TRBV12-4 | - | CASMKSPTDTQYF
TRBV6-6 | - | CASSGDLMVSSPLHF
TRBV18 | TRBD1 | CASSPTGTGGYNSPLHF
TRBV7-3 | TRBD2 | CASSLGWGGSGPHTDTQYF
TRBV19 | - | CATLSGDTQYF
TRBV9 | - | CASSVGPDYEQYF
TRBV5-5 | TRBD1 | CASSLGTGPGNTIYF
TRBV7-9 | - | CASSATIGYGYTF
TRBV23-1 | TRBD2 | CASSHREEAGERPVSYEQYF
TRBV5-6 | TRBD1 | CASSPGTDAYEQYF
TRBV6-1 | - | CASSEIPSSGNTIYF
TRBV9 | - | CASSVGGSNSPLHF
TRBV5-1 | - | CASSLGLANNEQFF
TRBV28 | - | CASRGNGNYGYTF